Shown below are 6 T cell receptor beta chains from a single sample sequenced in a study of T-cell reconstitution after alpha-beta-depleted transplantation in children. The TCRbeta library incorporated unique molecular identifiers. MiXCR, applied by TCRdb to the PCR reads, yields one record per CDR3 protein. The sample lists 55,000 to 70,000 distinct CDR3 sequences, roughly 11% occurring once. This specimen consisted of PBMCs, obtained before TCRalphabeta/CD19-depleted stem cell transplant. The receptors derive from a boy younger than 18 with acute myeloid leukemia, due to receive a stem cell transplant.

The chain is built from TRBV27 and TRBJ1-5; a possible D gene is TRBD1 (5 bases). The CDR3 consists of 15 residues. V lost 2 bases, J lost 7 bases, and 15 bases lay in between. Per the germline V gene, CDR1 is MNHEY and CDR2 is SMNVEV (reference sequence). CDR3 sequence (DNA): TGTGCCAGCAGTTTAAGGTCAGGGACTAAACAGCCCCAGCATTTT. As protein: CASSLRSGTKQPQHF.

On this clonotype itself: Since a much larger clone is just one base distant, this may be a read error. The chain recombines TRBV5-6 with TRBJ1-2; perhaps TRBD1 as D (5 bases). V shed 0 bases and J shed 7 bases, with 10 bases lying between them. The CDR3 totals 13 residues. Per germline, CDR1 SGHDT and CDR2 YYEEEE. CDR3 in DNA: TGTGCCAGCAGCTTGGCAGGGAGTTCTGGCTACACCTTC. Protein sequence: CASSLAGSSGYTF.

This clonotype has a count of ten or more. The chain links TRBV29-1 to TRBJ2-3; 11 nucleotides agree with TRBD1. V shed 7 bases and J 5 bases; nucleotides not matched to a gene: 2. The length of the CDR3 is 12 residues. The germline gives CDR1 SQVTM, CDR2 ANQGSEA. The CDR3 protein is CSGDRGGDTQYF. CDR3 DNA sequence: TGCAGCGGGGACAGGGGGGGAGATACGCAGTATTTT.

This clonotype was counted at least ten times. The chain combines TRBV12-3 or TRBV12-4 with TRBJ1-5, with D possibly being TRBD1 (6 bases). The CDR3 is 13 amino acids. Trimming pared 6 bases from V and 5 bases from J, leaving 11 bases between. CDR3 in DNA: TGTGCCAGCAGAACAGGGAGGGATCAGCCCCAGCATTTT. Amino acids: CASRTGRDQPQHF.

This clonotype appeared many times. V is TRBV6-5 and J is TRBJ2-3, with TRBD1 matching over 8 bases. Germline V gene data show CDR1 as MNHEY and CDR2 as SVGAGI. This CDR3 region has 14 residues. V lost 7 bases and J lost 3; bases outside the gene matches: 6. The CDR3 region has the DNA TGTGCCAGCAAGTTGCAGGGGGCGACAGATACGCAGTATTTT. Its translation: CASKLQGATDTQYF.

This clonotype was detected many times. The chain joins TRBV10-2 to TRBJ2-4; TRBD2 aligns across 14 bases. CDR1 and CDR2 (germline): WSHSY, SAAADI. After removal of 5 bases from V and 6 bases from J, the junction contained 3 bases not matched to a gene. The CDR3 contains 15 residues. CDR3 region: CASSQTSGGANIQYF. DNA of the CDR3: TGCGCCAGCAGTCAGACTAGCGGGGGGGCAAACATTCAGTACTTC.